This T cell receptor (beta chain) was retrieved from a study of T cell repertoires in urothelial bladder cancer. Study-wide results and limits: Up to roughly 15% of carcinoma infiltrating lymphocytes belonged to one T-cell clone. Benign specimens held more T cells than urothelial carcinoma specimens.

The V gene's germline CDR1 is MNHNY and CDR2 SVGAGI (reference sequence). The length of the CDR3 is 15 residues. Between the trimmed V and J ends, which lost 0 bases and 5 bases, there was a span of 13 bases. Comment on this clone: Its antigen is unknown.

The data were produced by immunoSEQ multiplex PCR, yet TCRdb's version contains in-frame clones alone and is incomplete. The sample consists of over 10,000 clones, 66% of them appearing once. V gene TRBV6-6 combines with J gene TRBJ1-1; the D is unclear. Sequencing was carried out using tumor-infiltrating cells from bladder cancer. The TCR sequence derives from a human donor with urothelial carcinoma. The CDR3 reads CASSYSLGGKTEAFF. The CDR3 DNA reads TGTGCCAGCAGTTACTCGCTCGGAGGAAAGACTGAAGCTTTCTTT.